This T cell receptor beta chain is drawn from a study of blood T cell repertoires in COVID-19. About the study: T cells, B-cell-depleted T cells, or PBMCs provided the cDNA or gDNA that served as material.

This table comes from immunoSEQ multiplex PCR, and its TCRdb copy is limited to in-frame clones, with some not included. The sample shows 330,000 or so clones, roughly 87% of them seen only once. CDR1 and CDR2 (germline): SGHDN, FVKESK. The CDR3 covers 14 residues. V shed 0 bases and J shed 7 bases, with 13 bases lying between them. Participants reported their clinical history, and cohort assignment relied on those reports. The sequence was obtained from a woman aged 25 to 39 who had recovered from COVID-19. The chain uses TRBV14 and TRBJ2-7, with D perhaps matching TRBD2 (5 bases). Specimen: PBMCs or T cells enriched from blood (not recorded which). The CDR3 protein is CASSQDTYSGEQYF. The DNA of the CDR3 is TGTGCCAGCAGCCAAGACACCTATTCGGGGGAGCAGTACTTC.